Listed below are T cell receptor beta chains from one sample, sequenced in a study of vaccination and CD4 T cells after COVID-19. These TCRs' antigens remain unknown. Via MiXCR, TCRdb re-called the PCR reads, giving one row per CDR3 protein. The sample consists of fewer than 15,000 distinct CDR3 sequences, around 40% of them appearing once. This specimen was CD4+ T cells from blood, cultured in vitro, taken after SARS-CoV-2 vaccination. The receptors were sampled from a human donor who had recovered from COVID-19. Both conserved end residues are part of each CDR3. A D gene is named only where the DNA matches it firmly. Where a row states a size, it is once, few, many or the class of an expanded clone; other rows omit it.

>TRBD2|TRBJ2-1|few|TRBV20-1
TGCAGTGCTAGAGATCGGGGGACTAGCGTAAACAATGAGCAGTTCTTC
CSARDRGTSVNNEQFF
>.|TRBJ2-3|few|TRBV6-2/TRBV6-3
TGTGCCAGCAGTTATGGGGGGGCGGAAGATACGCAGTATTTT
CASSYGGAEDTQYF
>TRBD1|TRBJ2-7|.|TRBV14
TGTGCCAGCAGCCGGGGGACAGGGTTCGACGAGCAGTACTTC
CASSRGTGFDEQYF
>TRBD1|TRBJ1-5|.|TRBV5-5
TGTGCCAGCAGCCTGATGGACAGGGAGAATCAGCCCCAGCATTTT
CASSLMDRENQPQHF
>TRBD2|TRBJ2-7|.|TRBV20-1
TGCAGTGCTCGAAGGTCGCCTAGCGGGAGTTACGAGCAGTACTTC
CSARRSPSGSYEQYF
>.|TRBJ2-1|.|TRBV7-2
TGTGCCAGCAGCCTTACACCGCGGTACAATGAGCAGTTCTTC
CASSLTPRYNEQFF
>.|TRBJ2-7|.|TRBV28
TGTGCCAGCAGTTTTCTAGTCGGCGAGCAGTACTTC
CASSFLVGEQYF
>TRBD2|TRBJ2-6|.|TRBV10-3
TGTGCCACGGGGACTAGCGGGAGCTCTGGGGCCAACGTCCTGACTTTC
CATGTSGSSGANVLTF
>TRBD1|TRBJ2-2|few|TRBV11-2
TGTGCCAGCAGCTTGACAGGGGCCGGGGAGCTGTTTTTT
CASSLTGAGELFF
>.|TRBJ2-5|.|TRBV4-1
TGCGCCAGCAGCCCCCGACAGACTATCGGAGAGACCCAGTACTTC
CASSPRQTIGETQYF
>.|TRBJ1-2|medium-sized|TRBV7-6
TGTGCCAGCAGCTCCGAGGGCCGAAACTATGGCTACACCTTC
CASSSEGRNYGYTF
>TRBD2|TRBJ2-7|.|TRBV20-1
TGCAGTGCTAGGACGGTAGCGGGAGTGTGGGAGCAGTACTTC
CSARTVAGVWEQYF
>TRBD1|TRBJ2-7|.|TRBV15
TGCGCCACCAGCAGAGAGAGACAGGGTGAGCAGTACTTC
CATSRERQGEQYF
>.|TRBJ2-1|.|TRBV5-1
TGCGCCAGCAGCCCGGACGGGGATTTCTACAATGAGCAGTTCTTC
CASSPDGDFYNEQFF
>.|TRBJ1-2|.|TRBV19
TGTGCCAGTGGAAGACAGAGTGACTATGGCTACACCTTC
CASGRQSDYGYTF
>TRBD1|TRBJ1-5|few|TRBV19
TGTGCCAGCGGACAGGGGAAAGGGTATAGCAATCAGCCCCAGCATTTT
CASGQGKGYSNQPQHF
>TRBD2|TRBJ2-7|.|TRBV20-1
TGCAGTACGGCGGGAGGGCGCGACGAGCAGTACTTC
CSTAGGRDEQYF
>.|TRBJ2-2|.|TRBV29-1
TGCAGCATCCGGACGGTGAGCACCGGGGAGCTGTTTTTT
CSIRTVSTGELFF
>TRBD2|TRBJ2-1|few|TRBV6-2/TRBV6-3
TGTGCCAGCAGCCCGGGACTAGCGGGAGGGCCAGATAATGAGCAGTTCTTC
CASSPGLAGGPDNEQFF
>.|TRBJ2-3|.|TRBV5-1
TGCGCCAGCAGCCGCGACAGGTGGCAAAGTACAGATACGCAGTATTTT
CASSRDRWQSTDTQYF
>TRBD1|TRBJ1-6|medium-sized|TRBV10-2
TGCGCCAGCGGAACAGGGGTTAATTCACCCCTCCACTTT
CASGTGVNSPLHF
>.|TRBJ2-2|once|TRBV2
TGTGCCAGCACTCCCCTGGGCACCGGGGAGCTGTTTTTT
CASTPLGTGELFF
>.|TRBJ2-7|few|TRBV20-1
TGCAGTGCGCGGGCCAACCTACCATACGAGCAGTACTTC
CSARANLPYEQYF
>.|TRBJ2-6|few|TRBV5-4
TGTGCCAGCAGCCCTTCTGGGGCCAACGTCCTGACTTTC
CASSPSGANVLTF
>.|TRBJ1-1|.|TRBV2
TGTGCCAGCAGTCCCGATAACACTGAAGCTTTCTTT
CASSPDNTEAFF
>.|TRBJ2-6|few|TRBV19
TGTGCCAGTAGTATAGGCGGGACGAGGACTGGGGCCAACGTCCTGACTTTC
CASSIGGTRTGANVLTF
>.|TRBJ2-2|few|TRBV6-5
TGTGCCAGCAGTTACTCTGGCGGGATAAACACCGGGGAGCTGTTTTTT
CASSYSGGINTGELFF
>.|TRBJ1-3|.|TRBV30
TGTGCCTGGCAGTGGGGGGCTGGTGGAAACACCATATATTTT
CAWQWGAGGNTIYF
>TRBD1|TRBJ2-7|medium-sized|TRBV2
TGTGCCAGCCACGGGACAGGGTACGAAAACGAGCAGTACTTC
CASHGTGYENEQYF
>.|TRBJ2-7|.|TRBV20-1
TGCAGTGCTGGCGAAACCACCTACGAGCAGTACTTC
CSAGETTYEQYF
>TRBD2|TRBJ2-5|.|TRBV7-9
TGTGCCAGCAGCAAATCCGGGGGGATCCAGACCCAGTACTTC
CASSKSGGIQTQYF
>.|TRBJ2-5|.|TRBV7-9
TGTGCCAGCCGCTTACAAGCGGTAGAAGAGACCCAGTACTTC
CASRLQAVEETQYF
>.|TRBJ2-3|.|TRBV12-3/TRBV12-4
TGTGCCACTATTGGAATACGGGGAAGCACAGATACGCAGTATTTT
CATIGIRGSTDTQYF
>TRBD1|TRBJ2-1|few|TRBV20-1
TGCAGTGCGAAAGCGGGACAGGGTAGCACCGAGCAGTTCTTC
CSAKAGQGSTEQFF
>TRBD2|TRBJ2-5|.|TRBV7-6
TGTGCCAGCAGCCATAGCGGGAGAGGAGAGACCCAGTACTTC
CASSHSGRGETQYF
>.|TRBJ2-7|.|TRBV4-1
TGCGCCAGCAGCCACGAGAACAGGGCCTACGAGCAGTACTTC
CASSHENRAYEQYF
>TRBD1|TRBJ2-7|.|TRBV7-8
TGTGCCAGCAGCCCGTACCGGGACAGGGTGTACGAGCAGTACTTC
CASSPYRDRVYEQYF
>.|TRBJ1-1|.|TRBV2
TGTGCCAGCAGTCCCCGGACGGCTCTGAACACTGAAGCTTTCTTT
CASSPRTALNTEAFF
>TRBD1|TRBJ1-5|few|TRBV7-2
TGTGCCAGCAGCTTAAGACAGGGGGGTCAGCCCCAGCATTTT
CASSLRQGGQPQHF
>TRBD1|TRBJ2-3|.|TRBV29-1
TGCAGCGTGGGGACAGGTGGGTGGACAGATACGCAGTATTTT
CSVGTGGWTDTQYF
>.|TRBJ1-1|.|TRBV20-1
TGCAGTGCTACAGAGGCTTACGTAAGGGCTTTCTTT
CSATEAYVRAFF
>TRBD1|TRBJ2-7|.|TRBV7-9
TGTGCCAGCAGCGCAGCGGACAGGATCTTCTACGAGCAGTACTTC
CASSAADRIFYEQYF
>.|TRBJ2-6|.|TRBV4-1
TGCGCCAGCAGCCAAGATCGGGGTACCGGGGCCAACGTCCTGACTTTC
CASSQDRGTGANVLTF
>TRBD2|TRBJ2-1|.|TRBV18
TGTGCCAGCTCACCACCTGTCCTAGCGGGATTGAGTGAGCAGTTCTTC
CASSPPVLAGLSEQFF
>TRBD1|TRBJ2-1|.|TRBV19
TGTGCCAGTAGTACGATCAGACAGGGGAGCGCCTACAATGAGCAGTTCTTC
CASSTIRQGSAYNEQFF
>TRBD1|TRBJ2-1|.|TRBV18
TGTGCCAGCTCACTGGGACAGGGGAACTACAATGAGCAGTTCTTC
CASSLGQGNYNEQFF
>.|TRBJ1-2|.|TRBV6-2/TRBV6-3
TGTGCCAGCAGCGACAGATCCAACTATGGCTACACCTTC
CASSDRSNYGYTF
>.|TRBJ2-6|.|TRBV6-1
TGTGCCAGCAGGACAATGCTCTCTGGGGCCAACGTCCTGACTTTC
CASRTMLSGANVLTF
>.|TRBJ1-5|.|TRBV20-1
TGCAGTGCTAGTGCCGTAGATAGGGCGGCGCAACCCCAGCATTTT
CSASAVDRAAQPQHF
>TRBD1|TRBJ1-6|.|TRBV5-6
TGTGCCAGCAGCTTATACTTGGGACAGAATAATTCACCCCTCCACTTT
CASSLYLGQNNSPLHF
>.|TRBJ1-2|medium-sized|TRBV23-1
TGCGCCAGCAGTCAATCGAGTGACGTCACCTATGGCTACACCTTC
CASSQSSDVTYGYTF
>TRBD2|TRBJ2-7|large|TRBV27
TGTGCCAGCAATGGCGGGAGGGCCTACGAGCAGTACTTC
CASNGGRAYEQYF
>TRBD2|TRBJ2-2|.|TRBV20-1
TGCAGTGCAGCAGATCCGGGAGGCGGGAAGGACGGGGAGCTGTTTTTT
CSAADPGGGKDGELFF
>.|TRBJ2-7|.|TRBV2
TGTGCCAGCAGTCCCCTGGGGACGGCGCCCGAGCAGTACTTC
CASSPLGTAPEQYF
>.|TRBJ2-3|once|TRBV10-2
TGCGCCAGCAGTTCTGACTTAGCGAGCACAGATACGCAGTATTTT
CASSSDLASTDTQYF
>.|TRBJ2-7|.|TRBV28
TGTGCCAGCAGTTTTTCGACGGGGACGGTAGGGCACGAGCAGTACTTC
CASSFSTGTVGHEQYF
>.|TRBJ1-2|.|TRBV20-1
TGCAGTGCTCGAAATCCAGGGATATCTGTTGGCTACACCTTC
CSARNPGISVGYTF
>TRBD2|TRBJ2-1|.|TRBV29-1
TGCAGCGGGGGACTAGCGGGTGCCTACAATGAGCAGTTCTTC
CSGGLAGAYNEQFF
>.|TRBJ2-5|.|TRBV12-3/TRBV12-4
TGTGCCAGCAGTTGGTGGGGGAAAAAAGAGACCCAGTACTTC
CASSWWGKKETQYF
>.|TRBJ2-5|.|TRBV5-6
TGTGCCAGCAGCTTGGGGGCCCAACCGGAGACCCAGTACTTC
CASSLGAQPETQYF